This entry concerns a single TCR beta chain. V lost 2 bases and J lost 10, with 9 bases in between. Germline-derived CDR1 and CDR2 are MDHEN and SYDVKM. This CDR3 has 12 residues. This record comes from a study of control samples from healthy donors and cancer patients. Profiling relied on immunoSEQ multiplex PCR, and the TCRdb table lists in-frame clones only, not all of them. The table has around 130,000 clones, roughly 90% seen once. The sample comprised blood. The TCR comes from a man between 18 and 35 years old in good health. The chain recombines TRBV28 with TRBJ1-5; D is unresolved. CDR3 DNA sequence: TGTGCCAGCAGTTTACTTTTGGGCCCCCAGCATTTT. Amino acids: CASSLLLGPQHF.